These 21 T cell receptor beta chains share one sample of origin, sequenced in a study of blood T cell repertoires in COVID-19. Clones were sequenced by immunoSEQ multiplex PCR, and TCRdb holds only the in-frame ones, with some missing. The sample yields about 42,000 clones, approximately 90% seen once. Input material: peripheral blood. These receptors were taken from a man aged 25 to 40 with active or convalescent COVID-19.

The chain carries TRBV15 and TRBJ2-4; D possibly corresponds to TRBD2 (7 bases). Germline values: CDR1 LNHNV, CDR2 YYDKDF (reference sequence). V dropped 3 bases and J dropped 4 bases, with 25 bases sitting between them. This CDR3 comprises 19 residues. CDR3 nucleotide sequence: TGTGCCACCAGCAGCGACAGGTCCAAAGGCGGGAGTACTAAAAACATTCAGTACTTC. Protein product: CATSSDRSKGGSTKNIQYF.

The chain uses TRBV6-5 and TRBJ1-1; D remains ambiguous. Germline V lookup: CDR1 MNHEY, CDR2 SVGAGI. V was clipped by 2 bases and J by 5 bases, with 3 bases between them. The CDR3 spans 11 residues. The CDR3 nucleotides are TGTGCCAGCAGTTACCTTACTGAAGCTTTCTTT. Its protein product is CASSYLTEAFF.

In nucleotides, the CDR3 is TGTGCCAGCAGCAAACAGGACCCCTACGAGCAGTACTTC. Residues: CASSKQDPYEQYF. The chain carries TRBV6-5 and TRBJ2-7, with a tentative D call TRBD1 (5 bases). Germline values: CDR1 MNHEY, CDR2 SVGAGI. The CDR3 consists of 13 residues. The V and J ends lost 6 bases and 2 bases respectively, with 11 bases between them.

J is TRBJ2-3 and V is TRBV7-9; TRBD2 matches at 14 bases. CDR3 length: 19 amino acids. Germline V gives CDR1 SEHNR, CDR2 FQNEAQ (reference sequence). Germline trimming cut 2 bases from V and 5 bases from J; bases unmatched to any gene: 12. DNA of the CDR3: TGTGCCAGCAGCTTACCCAAGCTGACTAGCGGGAGGGATAGAGATACGCAGTATTTT. Its protein product is CASSLPKLTSGRDRDTQYF.

This clone appeared once. V is TRBV5-4 and J is TRBJ1-2, with unresolved D. V gave up 4 bases and J gave up 4 bases, with 17 bases separating them. Germline CDR1 and CDR2: SGHNT and YYREEE (reference sequence). This CDR3 has 15 residues. The CDR3 here is CASSQPGQRGYGYTF. CDR3 DNA sequence: TGTGCCAGCAGCCAGCCGGGTCAACGGGGCTATGGCTACACCTTC.

The rearrangement uses TRBV6-5 and TRBJ2-5; 7 bases map to TRBD1. This CDR3 is 14 amino acids long. The V gene end was trimmed by 6 bases and the J gene end by 2 bases; junction bases not matched to a gene: 6. Germline V gene data show CDR1 as MNHEY and CDR2 as SVGAGI. The CDR3 DNA follows: TGTGCCAGCAGGCCGGGACAGATACAAGAGACCCAGTACTTC. As protein: CASRPGQIQETQYF.

The chain joins TRBV5-6 to TRBJ2-7; TRBD1 matches at 11 bases. Germline CDR1 and CDR2: SGHDT and YYEEEE. With V trimmed by 4 bases and J by 4 bases, 13 bases remained unmatched. CDR3 length: 17 residues. DNA of the CDR3: TGTGCCAGCAGCCTTGGGGACAGGGGGAAAGCCTCTTACGAGCAGTACTTC. Amino acid sequence: CASSLGDRGKASYEQYF.

This chain joins TRBV25-1 and TRBJ1-4, with 10 bases that match TRBD1. Germline loops: CDR1 MGHDK, CDR2 SYGVNS. V lost 5 bases to trimming and J lost 4 bases; unmatched junction nucleotides: 7. The CDR3 covers 16 residues. CDR3 loop: CASSPDRGHNNEKLFF. The DNA for the CDR3 is TGTGCCAGCAGTCCCGACAGGGGGCATAATAATGAAAAACTGTTTTTT. The variable domain in full, completed from reference TRBV25-1 and TRBJ1-4, reads EADIYQTPRYLVIGTGKKITLECSQTMGHDKMYWYQQDPGMELHLIHYSYGVNSTEKGDLSSESTVSRIRTEHFPLTLESARPSHTSQYLCASSPDRGHNNEKLFFGSGTQLSVL.

V is TRBV4-3 and J is TRBJ1-1; D gene unclear. Trimming took 1 base from V and 0 from J, leaving 9 bases between them. The CDR3 runs to 15 residues. CDR1 LGHNA and CDR2 YSLEER come from the germline V gene. The CDR3 reads CASSQVPGMNTEAFF. CDR3 nucleotide sequence: TGCGCCAGCAGCCAAGTCCCCGGGATGAACACTGAAGCTTTCTTT.

This chain connects TRBV30 to TRBJ1-1; D is possibly TRBD1 (6 bases). The V gene lost 3 bases and the J gene lost 4 bases, with 15 bases spanning the gap. This CDR3 is 14 amino acids long. The V gene's germline CDR1 is GTSNPN and CDR2 SVGIG (reference sequence). The CDR3 DNA reads TGTGCCTGGAGGTTCGGGGGGCGCGGCACTGAAGCTTTCTTT. This codes for CAWRFGGRGTEAFF.

This clone appeared a single time. The chain links TRBV29-1 to TRBJ1-2; maybe TRBD1 (6 bases). Trimming shortened V by 1 base and J by 7 bases, and 13 bases separated the two germline ends. The CDR3 covers 13 residues. Germline lookup yields CDR1 SQVTM and CDR2 ANQGSEA. CDR3 sequence (DNA): TGCAGCGTTGAAGGGACAGCGAACCGTGGCTACACCTTC. It yields the protein CSVEGTANRGYTF.

The chain joins TRBV29-1 to TRBJ1-1; no clear D. The germline V gene encodes CDR1 SQVTM and CDR2 ANQGSEA. CDR3 size: 11 residues. Trimming removed 6 bases from V and 5 bases from J, with 10 bases in between. CDR3 bases: TGCAGCGTCGCTCCGGGAACTGAAGCTTTCTTT. Its translation is CSVAPGTEAFF.

This chain joins TRBV10-3 and TRBJ2-1; 8 bases match TRBD2. V dropped 0 bases and J dropped 4; count of bases not matched to a gene: 2. The CDR3 has 15 residues. CDR1 is ENHRY and CDR2 is SYGVKD in the germline V gene. The CDR3, as DNA: TGTGCCATCAGTGAGTCTAGCGGGGAGTACAATGAGCAGTTCTTC. Protein sequence: CAISESSGEYNEQFF.

Only one count was recorded for this clone. V usage is TRBV2 and J usage is TRBJ2-1; D is undetermined. V gave up 6 bases and J gave up 4 bases, with 10 bases separating them. Looked up from germline, CDR1 is SNHLY and CDR2 is FYNNEI. The CDR3 runs 13 residues. CDR3 coding DNA: TGTGCCAGCAGCGAGGAGACGTACAATGAGCAGTTCTTC. It specifies CASSEETYNEQFF.

The chain uses TRBV3-1 (or the pseudogene TRBV3-2) and TRBJ2-4; 12 nucleotides align to TRBD2. The CDR3 runs 18 residues. From germline, CDR1 is LGHDT and CDR2 YNNKEL (reference sequence). V gave up 2 bases and J gave up 6 bases; unmatched junction bases: 11. CDR3 loop: CASSQSETSGSEGNIQYF. CDR3 sequence (DNA): TGTGCCAGCAGCCAATCCGAGACTAGCGGGAGTGAAGGAAACATTCAGTACTTC.

The chain carries TRBV15 and TRBJ1-2; weak D call: TRBD1 (6 bases). The V end was cut by 0 bases, the J end by 4 bases, with 12 bases between. Germline loops: CDR1 LNHNV, CDR2 YYDKDF (reference sequence). This CDR3 comprises 15 residues. The chain's CDR3 is CATSRDSTGIYGYTF. CDR3 nucleotides: TGTGCCACCAGCAGAGATAGTACAGGGATCTATGGCTACACCTTC.

This clone was picked up a small number of times. CDR3: CASSLWDRGEQYF. CDR3 DNA sequence: TGTGCCAGCAGTTTATGGGACAGGGGCGAGCAGTACTTC. This chain joins TRBV27 and TRBJ2-7; 10 bases are shared with TRBD1. This CDR3 has 13 amino acids. Looked up from germline, CDR1 is MNHEY and CDR2 is SMNVEV (reference sequence). J lost 6 bases, V lost 1 base, and 0 bases had no gene match.

This clone is a singleton in its sample. The chain has TRBV4-1 and TRBJ1-2; 7 positions agree with TRBD1. Losses at the gene ends were 1 base for V and 5 bases for J; bases not matched to a gene: 13. The germline V gene encodes CDR1 MGHRA and CDR2 YSYEKL. This CDR3 is 17 amino acids long. CDR3 amino acids: CASSQVHGTEGIYGYTF. The CDR3 DNA reads TGCGCCAGCAGCCAAGTACACGGGACAGAGGGAATTTATGGCTACACCTTC.

This sequence joins TRBV30 and TRBJ2-3, with D maybe TRBD2 (5 bases). The CDR3 spans 11 residues. Per germline, CDR1 GTSNPN and CDR2 SVGIG (reference sequence). Trimming removed 8 bases at V and 0 bases at J, with 6 bases between. The chain's CDR3 is CARGSTDTQYF. In DNA form, the CDR3 reads TGTGCCCGCGGGAGCACAGATACGCAGTATTTT. The whole variable domain, remainder taken from reference TRBV30 and TRBJ2-3, is SQTIHQWPATLVQPVGSPLSLECTVEGTSNPNLYWYRQAAGRGLQLLFYSVGIGQISSEVPQNLSASRPQDRQFILSSKKLLLSDSGFYLCARGSTDTQYFGPGTRLTVL.

This clone came up once. The V and J genes are TRBV27 and TRBJ1-6; 9 positions agree with TRBD1. The V segment lost 4 bases and the J segment 6 bases; nucleotides outside the gene matches: 4. CDR1 and CDR2 (germline): MNHEY, SMNVEV (reference sequence). There are 15 residues in the CDR3. For the CDR3, the DNA is TGTGCCAGCAGTTGGCGGACAGGGGTTAATTCACCCCTCCACTTT. Amino acids: CASSWRTGVNSPLHF.

With respect to this clone: The sample has other DNA sequences that encode this CDR3 too. The chain couples TRBV10-3 to TRBJ2-2; 7 bases map to TRBD2. The trim removed 6 bases at V and 8 bases at J, leaving 6 bases unmatched. The V gene's germline CDR1 is ENHRY and CDR2 SYGVKD. This CDR3 contains 13 residues. The chain's CDR3 is CAIRSGATGELFF. CDR3 nucleotide sequence: TGTGCCATCAGGAGCGGGGCTACAGGGGAGCTGTTTTTT.